The present T cell receptor (beta chain) was sequenced within a study of T-cell memory formation after mild COVID-19. This clonotype was counted between two and nine times. Its antigen is unidentified. This CDR3 is built from 15 residues. J was trimmed by 0 bases and V by 6 bases; bases with no gene match: 5. General study points: SARS-CoV-2 specificity was not confirmed for second-wave clones peaking on day 37. Whereas later expanders leaned CD4+, clones contracting day 15 to 85 showed a balanced CD4/CD8 makeup. Pre-infection memory carried some responding clones, suggesting that cross-reactive memory joined.

The 5'RACE method, run with constant-segment primers, produced TCR alpha and TCR beta cDNA libraries (carrying sample barcodes and UMIs). TCRdb called the 5' RACE reads again in MiXCR, with one record for every CDR3 protein. The repertoire holds a few hundred thousand distinct CDR3 sequences, with roughly 10% as singletons. Sequencing was performed on PBMCs or a T cell subset sorted from them (not recorded which). The sequence was collected from a man between 18 and 29 years old who had mild COVID-19 (a few samples of this study predate the infection). Cell type and time point are not known. V usage is TRBV12-3 or TRBV12-4 and J usage is TRBJ2-3, with TRBD1 matching over 8 bases. This chain's CDR3 is CASRRTGSSTDTQYF. CDR3 sequence (DNA): TGTGCCAGCAGGCGGACAGGGTCCAGCACAGATACGCAGTATTTT.